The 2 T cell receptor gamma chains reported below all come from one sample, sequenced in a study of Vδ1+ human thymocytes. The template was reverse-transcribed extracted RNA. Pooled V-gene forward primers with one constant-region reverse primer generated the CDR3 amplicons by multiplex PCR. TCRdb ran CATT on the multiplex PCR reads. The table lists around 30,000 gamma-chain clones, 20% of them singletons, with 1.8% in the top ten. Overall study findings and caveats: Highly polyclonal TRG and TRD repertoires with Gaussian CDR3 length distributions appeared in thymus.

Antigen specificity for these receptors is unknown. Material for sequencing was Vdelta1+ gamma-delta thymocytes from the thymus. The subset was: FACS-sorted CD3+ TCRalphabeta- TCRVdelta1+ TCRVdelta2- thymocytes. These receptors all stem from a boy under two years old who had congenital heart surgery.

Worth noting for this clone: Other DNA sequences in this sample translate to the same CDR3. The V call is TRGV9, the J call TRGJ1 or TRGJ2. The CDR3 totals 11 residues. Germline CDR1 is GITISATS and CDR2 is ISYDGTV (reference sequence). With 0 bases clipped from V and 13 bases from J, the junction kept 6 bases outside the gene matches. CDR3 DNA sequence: TGTGCCTTGTGGGAGGTGCGAGGAAAACTCTTT. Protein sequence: CALWEVRGKLF.

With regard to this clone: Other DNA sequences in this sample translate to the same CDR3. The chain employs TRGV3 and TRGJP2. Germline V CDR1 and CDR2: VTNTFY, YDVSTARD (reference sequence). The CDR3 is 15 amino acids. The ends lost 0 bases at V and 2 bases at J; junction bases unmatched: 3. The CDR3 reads CATWDRLSSDWIKTF. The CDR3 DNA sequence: TGTGCCACCTGGGACAGGTTAAGTAGTGATTGGATCAAGACGTTT.